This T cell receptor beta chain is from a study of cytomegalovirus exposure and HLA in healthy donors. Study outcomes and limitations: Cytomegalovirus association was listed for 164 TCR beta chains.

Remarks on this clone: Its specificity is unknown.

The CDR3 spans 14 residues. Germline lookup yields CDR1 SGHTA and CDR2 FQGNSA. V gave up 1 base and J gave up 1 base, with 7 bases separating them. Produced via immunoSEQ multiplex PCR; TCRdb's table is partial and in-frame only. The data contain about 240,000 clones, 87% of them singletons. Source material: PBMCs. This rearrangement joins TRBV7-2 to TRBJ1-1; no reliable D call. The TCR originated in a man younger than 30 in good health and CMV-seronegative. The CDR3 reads CASSLGLGNTEAFF. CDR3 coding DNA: TGTGCCAGCAGCTTAGGACTAGGGAACACTGAAGCTTTCTTT.